One T cell receptor beta chain is described in this entry. Profiling relied on immunoSEQ multiplex PCR, and the TCRdb table lists in-frame clones only, not all of them. The sample includes 53,000 or so clones, about 93% of them seen just once. The data stem from a study of OX40 agonist ivuxolimab in advanced cancers. This sequence originates from an adult with an advanced solid tumor such as melanoma, head and neck, liver or kidney cancer. The source material was CD4+ or CD8+ T cells sorted from blood, sampled in a trial of the OX40 agonist ivuxolimab.

The CDR3 region is CASSLLGTLAGGNEQFF. The DNA of the CDR3 is TGTGCCAGCAGTTTATTAGGGACCCTAGCGGGAGGGAATGAGCAGTTCTTC. The J gene is TRBJ2-1, the V gene TRBV27, with TRBD2 matching 12 bases. This CDR3 region has 17 residues. The J segment lost 7 bases and the V segment lost 1 base, leaving 8 bases of the junction unmatched. The germline CDR1 and CDR2 sequences are MNHEY and SMNVEV (reference sequence).